The 19 T cell receptor beta chains in this list originate from one sample, sequenced in a study of blood T cell repertoires in COVID-19. Produced via immunoSEQ multiplex PCR; TCRdb's table is partial and in-frame only. The sample yields fewer than 250,000 clones, 75% to 85% seen once. Input material: PBMCs or T cells enriched from blood (not recorded which). All receptors come from a woman in her forties or fifties with acute COVID-19.

This chain connects TRBV6-2 or TRBV6-3 to TRBJ2-5, with 8 bases aligning to TRBD2. The V gene's germline CDR1 is MNHEY and CDR2 SVGEGT. Trimming cost V 2 bases and J 0 bases; bases outside gene matches: 17. The CDR3 spans 20 residues. CDR3 coding DNA: TGTGCCAGCAGTTACCCCGCAGGGTCGGCGGGGGGACCGTACCAAGAGACCCAGTACTTC. Translation gives CASSYPAGSAGGPYQETQYF.

The chain has TRBV20-1 and TRBJ1-2; no reliable D call. Trimming shortened V by 3 bases and J by 0 bases, and 8 bases separated the two germline ends. The CDR3 spans 13 residues. The V gene's germline CDR1 is DFQATT and CDR2 SNEGSKA (reference sequence). CDR3 sequence reads: CSASIPSNYGYTF. The CDR3 DNA follows: TGCAGTGCTAGTATTCCATCTAACTATGGCTACACCTTC.

The chain recombines TRBV3-1 (or the pseudogene TRBV3-2) with TRBJ1-1, with 7 positions matching TRBD1. Germline loops: CDR1 LGHDT, CDR2 YNNKEL (reference sequence). The CDR3 spans 15 residues. V lost 3 bases and J lost 1; bases outside the gene matches: 5. Written as DNA, the CDR3 is TGTGCCAGCAGCCAGACCGGGACAGCGAACACTGAAGCTTTCTTT. Translating it yields CASSQTGTANTEAFF.

The CDR3: CASSPTGQGKGYEQYF. CDR3 DNA: TGTGCCAGCAGCCCCACTGGCCAGGGGAAGGGCTACGAGCAGTACTTC. This chain uses TRBV13 with TRBJ2-7; perhaps TRBD1 as D (6 bases). Germline lookup yields CDR1 PRHDT and CDR2 FYEKMQ (reference sequence). This CDR3 has 16 amino acids. The V and J ends lost 5 bases and 3 bases respectively, with 20 bases between them. Based on the CDR3 plus reference TRBV13 and TRBJ2-7, the full variable domain is AAGVIQSPRHLIKEKRETATLKCYPIPRHDTVYWYQQGPGQDPQFLISFYEKMQSDKGSIPDRFSAQQFSDYHSELNMSSLELGDSALYFCASSPTGQGKGYEQYFGPGTRLTVT.

The chain joins TRBV3-1 (or the pseudogene TRBV3-2) to TRBJ2-6, with TRBD1 matching over 7 bases. Germline V gene lookup returns CDR1 LGHDT and CDR2 YNNKEL (reference sequence). This CDR3 has 22 amino acids. The V segment lost 5 bases and the J segment 0 bases; nucleotides outside the gene matches: 22. The CDR3 DNA is TGTGCCAGCAGCGTCCGGATGTCGGGACAGTACCCCAATTACTCTGGGGCCAACGTCCTGACTTTC. Translated: CASSVRMSGQYPNYSGANVLTF.

The DNA of the CDR3 is TGTGCCAGCTCACCAAACCGGGACAATGTGGAAAAACTGTTTTTT. Translation gives CASSPNRDNVEKLFF. The chain combines TRBV18 with TRBJ1-4, with D perhaps TRBD1 (6 bases). V was clipped by 2 bases and J by 8 bases, with 15 bases between them. CDR1 and CDR2 from the germline V gene are KGHSH and LQKENI. The CDR3 is made up of 15 amino acids.

This clone was observed a single time. The gene calls are TRBV9 and TRBJ1-1; D gene uncertain. CDR1 and CDR2 from the germline V gene are SGDLS and YYNGEE. V shed 0 bases and J shed 4 bases, with 10 bases lying between them. The CDR3 consists of 14 residues. The CDR3 DNA reads TGTGCCAGCAGCGTAGGAACAGAGCCCACTGAAGCTTTCTTT. Translated, it gives CASSVGTEPTEAFF.

In DNA, the CDR3 is TGTGCCTGGAGTGAAGCCTCCAAGAGAACCCAGTACTTC. Amino acids: CAWSEASKRTQYF. The chain couples TRBV30 to TRBJ2-5; no clear D gene. CDR3 length: 13 residues. The V end lost 1 base, the J end lost 8 bases, and 14 bases lay between the germline ends. Per the germline V gene, CDR1 is GTSNPN and CDR2 is SVGIG (reference sequence).

The chain recombines TRBV9 with TRBJ2-1; weak D call: TRBD2 (6 bases). The V end lost 3 bases, the J end lost 0 bases, and 7 bases lay between the germline ends. Per germline, CDR1 SGDLS and CDR2 YYNGEE. CDR3 size: 14 residues. The CDR3 DNA follows: TGTGCCAGCAGCGCCGGGGGCTCCTACAATGAGCAGTTCTTC. Its protein is CASSAGGSYNEQFF. The full variable domain, with the rest looked up from reference TRBV9 and TRBJ2-1, is DSGVTQTPKHLITATGQRVTLRCSPRSGDLSVYWYQQSLDQGLQFLIQYYNGEERAKGNILERFSAQQFPDLHSELNLSSLELGDSALYFCASSAGGSYNEQFFGPGTRLTVL.

This clone was seen a single time. V and J are TRBV5-6 and TRBJ1-5; 8 positions agree with TRBD1. J gave up 5 bases and V 4 bases, and 17 bases lay outside the gene matches. Germline CDR1 reads SGHDT; CDR2 reads YYEEEE. The CDR3 has 18 residues. Here the CDR3 DNA reads TGTGCCAGCAGCACCTGGGGTACCGGACAGGGCTTGGATCAGCCCCAGCATTTT. Amino acids: CASSTWGTGQGLDQPQHF.

V and J are TRBV5-4 and TRBJ1-2; 9 bases match TRBD1. CDR3 length: 14 amino acids. Germline trimming cut 5 bases from V and 0 bases from J; bases unmatched to any gene: 2. Looked up from germline, CDR1 is SGHNT and CDR2 is YYREEE (reference sequence). This chain's CDR3 is CASRDRGANYGYTF. Written as DNA, the CDR3 is TGTGCCAGCAGGGACAGGGGAGCTAACTATGGCTACACCTTC. The whole variable domain, remainder taken from reference TRBV5-4 and TRBJ1-2, is ETGVTQSPTHLIKTRGQQVTLRCSSQSGHNTVSWYQQALGQGPQFIFQYYREEENGRGNFPPRFSGLQFPNYSSELNVNALELDDSALYLCASRDRGANYGYTFGSGTRLTVV.

The chain couples TRBV4-1 to TRBJ1-2; 8 bases are a match to TRBD1. The V gene's germline CDR1 is MGHRA and CDR2 YSYEKL. Trimming removed 0 bases from V and 0 bases from J; junction bases left unmatched: 9. CDR3 length: 18 amino acids. CDR3 nucleotides: TGCGCCAGCAGCCAAGATCACGACAGGGGACAAACTAACTATGGCTACACCTTC. It translates to CASSQDHDRGQTNYGYTF.

This clone appeared once. V is TRBV5-1 and J is TRBJ1-1; D ambiguous. The length of the CDR3 is 13 residues. Germline V CDR1 and CDR2: SGHRS, YFSETQ. The V end lost 4 bases, the J end lost 5 bases, and 12 bases lay between the germline ends. CDR3 nucleotide sequence: TGCGCCAGCAGCGGTGAGTCGCGGACTGAAGCTTTCTTT. Residues: CASSGESRTEAFF.

This chain uses TRBV5-6 with TRBJ1-5; weak D call: TRBD1 (5 bases). The CDR3 is 12 residues long. Trimming pared 4 bases from V and 9 bases from J, leaving 11 bases between. The germline V gene encodes CDR1 SGHDT and CDR2 YYEEEE. This CDR3 reads CASSLQDRPQHF. The CDR3 coding sequence is TGTGCCAGCAGCCTACAGGATCGGCCCCAGCATTTT.

The chain joins TRBV2 to TRBJ1-3; D perhaps matches TRBD1 (6 bases). The CDR3 consists of 15 residues. Germline assignment: CDR1 SNHLY and CDR2 FYNNEI. V dropped 7 bases and J dropped 0 bases, with 13 bases sitting between them. The chain's CDR3 is CASMITGSSGNTIYF. The CDR3 bases are TGTGCCAGCATGATTACAGGGAGCTCTGGAAACACCATATATTTT. Variable domain in full (rest from reference TRBV2 and TRBJ1-3): EPEVTQTPSHQVTQMGQEVILRCVPISNHLYFYWYRQILGQKVEFLVSFYNNEISEKSEIFDDQFSVERPDGSNFTLKIRSTKLEDSAMYFCASMITGSSGNTIYFGEGSWLTVV.

V gene TRBV2 combines with J gene TRBJ2-1; a possible D gene is TRBD2 (6 bases). The V and J ends lost 6 bases and 0 bases respectively, with 9 bases between them. Germline CDR1 reads SNHLY; CDR2 reads FYNNEI. The CDR3 is 14 amino acids. CDR3 DNA: TGTGCCAGCAGGCGGGACGGCTCCTACAATGAGCAGTTCTTC. It translates to CASRRDGSYNEQFF.

This rearrangement joins TRBV7-2 to TRBJ1-5; TRBD1 agrees at 7 bases. The germline V gene has CDR1 SGHTA and CDR2 FQGNSA. The CDR3 loop spans 17 amino acids. With 2 bases clipped from V and 4 bases from J, the junction kept 11 bases outside the gene matches. The CDR3 spells CASSLKVGTEPNQPQHF. As DNA, the CDR3 is TGTGCCAGCAGCTTAAAGGTCGGGACAGAGCCTAATCAGCCCCAGCATTTT.

The rearrangement links TRBV19 to TRBJ1-2, with D unclear. Trimming removed 6 bases at V and 4 bases at J, with 9 bases between. CDR3 size: 12 residues. CDR1 is LNHDA and CDR2 is SQIVND in the germline V gene (reference sequence). CDR3 protein: CASRKNSYGYTF. The CDR3 coding sequence is TGTGCCAGTAGAAAGAACTCCTATGGCTACACCTTC.

The CDR3 protein is CASSQAQFDRADAEAFF. CDR3 nucleotides: TGCGCCAGCAGCCAAGCCCAATTCGACAGGGCGGACGCTGAAGCTTTCTTT. The chain carries TRBV4-3 and TRBJ1-1, with TRBD1 matching 7 bases. J was trimmed by 6 bases and V by 1 base; bases with no gene match: 14. Per the germline V gene, CDR1 is LGHNA and CDR2 is YSLEER. The CDR3 covers 17 residues.